This T cell receptor (beta chain) came from a study of blood T cell repertoires in COVID-19. Study as a whole: From T cells, B-cell-depleted T cells, or PBMCs came the material, which was cDNA or gDNA.

All recovered Cohort 3 donors got two negative PCRs, got clearance, or saw symptom resolution. Profiled with immunoSEQ multiplex PCR; TCRdb holds only in-frame clones, not every one. The sample holds around 240,000 clones, about 82% seen once. The sample comprised PBMCs or T cells enriched from blood (not recorded which). This sequence originates from a woman aged 50 to 65 who had recovered from COVID-19.

The CDR3 DNA reads TGTGCCAGCAGTGATATGAGGGTCGCTGGAAACACCATATATTTT. The encoded protein is CASSDMRVAGNTIYF. The chain employs TRBV6-1 and TRBJ1-3; D is undetermined. The V gene's germline CDR1 is MNHNS and CDR2 SASEGT. The CDR3 is made up of 15 amino acids. Deletions cut 3 bases from V and 2 bases from J, with 11 bases between.